This T cell receptor (beta chain) derives from a study of blood T cell repertoires in COVID-19. Overall study: T cells, B-cell-depleted T cells, or PBMCs provided the cDNA or gDNA that served as material.

This CDR3 is built from 16 residues. From germline, CDR1 is KGHSH and CDR2 LQKENI. V was shortened by 2 bases and J by 6 bases, with 18 bases between the two germline ends. In the original analysis: How many nucleated cells were present was estimated from reference gene primer amplification. Sequencing was performed with immunoSEQ multiplex PCR; in TCRdb, only in-frame clones are kept and a portion is missing. V and J calls and clone size follow that table, whereas D and trimming were derived from the DNA. The sample lists about 230,000 clones, 75% to 90% occurring once. This chain joins TRBV18 and TRBJ2-3; D possibly corresponds to TRBD1 (7 bases). The receptor's source is a woman aged 70-85 years with active or convalescent COVID-19. The sequencing input was peripheral blood. CDR3 in amino acids: CASSPIIFRGADTQYF. CDR3 bases: TGTGCCAGCTCACCAATCATCTTCAGGGGGGCGGATACGCAGTATTTT.